This entry is about one TCR beta chain. Per germline, CDR1 MGHRA and CDR2 YSYEKL. J lost 6 bases, V lost 5 bases, and 12 bases had no gene match. CDR3 length: 15 residues. From the graft tissue, intraepithelial and lamina propria lymphocytes were released through processing. The source of the sample is a study of graft-versus-host responses after intestinal transplantation. Background on the study: Recipients had transplants, and these were multivisceral, liver-intestinal, or isolated intestinal. Induction with anti-thymocyte globulin, then tacrolimus and steroids for around three years, was given to all recipients.

Generated by immunoSEQ multiplex PCR, the TCRdb table keeps only in-frame clones and is missing some. The sample carries around 15,000 clones, more than 80% recorded once. This TCR came from a human patient who received an intestinal transplant, so some T cells may come from the graft donor. The chain carries TRBV4-1 and TRBJ1-1; TRBD1 agrees at 7 bases. The material sequenced was ileum tissue, taken roughly 110 days after intestinal transplant. The CDR3 spells CASSFQRYRGSEAFF. The CDR3 DNA follows: TGCGCCAGCAGCTTCCAACGGTACAGGGGATCTGAAGCTTTCTTT.